These T cell receptor beta chains were read from a single sample in a study of CD8+CD57+ T cells in acquired aplastic anemia. TCRdb independently ran MiXCR on the reads; one entry per CDR3 protein. Of about 160,000 distinct CDR3 sequences listed, roughly two thirds are singletons. Input material: sorted CD4+, CD8+, or CD8+CD57+ T cells (not recorded which) from PBMCs. The receptors derive from a human donor with aplastic anemia. Both conserved end residues are part of each CDR3. The D gene is left open where the match is weak. Not every row has a clone size; where given, it reads once, few, many or a size class.

abundance: -; j_gene: TRBJ2-3; v_gene: TRBV19; d_gene: -; CDR3nt: TGTGCCAGTAGTACCCTAAGCACAGATACGCAGTATTTT; CDR3aa: CASSTLSTDTQYF
abundance: -; j_gene: TRBJ2-2; v_gene: TRBV24-1; d_gene: TRBD2; CDR3nt: TGTGCCATCGGACTAGCGGGAGAAACCGGGGAGCTGTTTTTT; CDR3aa: CAIGLAGETGELFF
abundance: -; j_gene: TRBJ2-3; v_gene: TRBV20-1; d_gene: TRBD1; CDR3nt: TGCAGTGCTAGGGTCACAGGGGTAGGCGACACAGATACGCAGTATTTT; CDR3aa: CSARVTGVGDTDTQYF
abundance: -; j_gene: TRBJ1-4; v_gene: TRBV10-3; d_gene: -; CDR3nt: TGTGCCATCAGTGAGGAGTCAACTAATGAAAAACTGTTTTTT; CDR3aa: CAISEESTNEKLFF
abundance: once; j_gene: TRBJ1-6; v_gene: TRBV5-1; d_gene: TRBD1; CDR3nt: TGCGCCAGCAGCCGGGGACAGCCGAATTCACCCCTCCACTTT; CDR3aa: CASSRGQPNSPLHF
abundance: once; j_gene: TRBJ2-7; v_gene: TRBV6-6; d_gene: TRBD2; CDR3nt: TGTGCCAGCAGAGGACTAGCGTGGGAAGAGCAGTACTTC; CDR3aa: CASRGLAWEEQYF
abundance: -; j_gene: TRBJ2-1; v_gene: TRBV20-1; d_gene: -; CDR3nt: TGCAGTGCTCCCACCGCAAGCTCCTACAATGAGCAGTTCTTC; CDR3aa: CSAPTASSYNEQFF
abundance: few; j_gene: TRBJ2-7; v_gene: TRBV20-1; d_gene: -; CDR3nt: TGCAGTGCTAGTGGCCAAGGCCTTGAGCAGTACTTC; CDR3aa: CSASGQGLEQYF
abundance: -; j_gene: TRBJ2-1; v_gene: TRBV12-3/TRBV12-4; d_gene: TRBD1; CDR3nt: TGTGCCAGCAGGACCGGACAGGAACAGTTCTTC; CDR3aa: CASRTGQEQFF
abundance: -; j_gene: TRBJ1-5; v_gene: TRBV2; d_gene: TRBD1; CDR3nt: TGTGCCAGCAGGCCGGGACAGACAAGCAATCAGCCCCAGCATTTT; CDR3aa: CASRPGQTSNQPQHF
abundance: once; j_gene: TRBJ2-7; v_gene: TRBV20-1; d_gene: -; CDR3nt: TGCAGTGCTGCTAACCTAGCGTCCTACGAGCAGTACTTC; CDR3aa: CSAANLASYEQYF
abundance: -; j_gene: TRBJ2-7; v_gene: TRBV11-3; d_gene: -; CDR3nt: TGTGCCAGTTCAGGGGAGTGGGAGCAGTACTTC; CDR3aa: CASSGEWEQYF
abundance: few; j_gene: TRBJ2-7; v_gene: TRBV5-8; d_gene: -; CDR3nt: TGTGCCAGCAGCTTAGGGTTCGAGCAGTACTTC; CDR3aa: CASSLGFEQYF
abundance: -; j_gene: TRBJ2-7; v_gene: TRBV20-1; d_gene: -; CDR3nt: TGCAGTGCTAGTCAGGGTTTGGGCTACGAGCAGTACTTC; CDR3aa: CSASQGLGYEQYF